This T cell receptor (beta chain) was captured in a study of T-cell reconstitution after alpha-beta-depleted transplantation in children. Points from the study as a whole: As was reported, about two months after transplant, alpha-beta T cells came from several hundred expanded graft clones. By one year post-transplant, T-cell counts and diversity largely arose from T cells that were newly produced.

This clonotype was observed many times. The antigen is not known. This CDR3 region has 17 residues. With V trimmed by 1 base and J by 1 base, 9 bases remained unmatched. Germline loops: CDR1 DFQATT, CDR2 SNEGSKA (reference sequence). TCRbeta library preparation incorporated unique molecular identifiers. In TCRdb, the PCR reads were re-called with MiXCR into one record per CDR3 protein. This table has under 300,000 distinct CDR3 sequences, roughly 12% appearing once. V usage is TRBV20-1 and J usage is TRBJ2-7, with 11 bases that match TRBD1. This TCR was recovered from a male patient aged 2-9 years who had a stem cell transplant for chronic granulomatous disease, so the T cells may come from the graft donor. The sequencing used peripheral blood, collected 180 days after TCRalphabeta/CD19-depleted stem cell transplant. CDR3 sequence (DNA): TGCAGTGCTAGAGGGAACCGGGACAGGGGGTTGTCCTACGAGCAGTACTTC. The encoded protein is CSARGNRDRGLSYEQYF.